Below, one T cell receptor beta chain is given with its context. Its antigen is unidentified. The PCR was carried out with 60 Vbeta primers and 13 Jbeta primers. Sequencing was performed with immunoSEQ multiplex PCR; in TCRdb, only in-frame clones are kept and a portion is missing. The repertoire holds about 210,000 clones, with 60% to 80% as singletons. The data are from a study of cytomegalovirus exposure and HLA in healthy donors. Overall study results and limits: Further analysis was carried out later, and it showed several of the most significant clusters appearing linked to common viral pathogens.

Germline loops: CDR1 SGDLS, CDR2 YYNGEE. Trimming shortened V by 0 bases and J by 4 bases, and 12 bases separated the two germline ends. CDR3 size: 15 residues. This TCR came from a male donor in good health and CMV-seronegative. Sequenced sample: PBMCs. The rearrangement joins TRBV9 to TRBJ2-3; TRBD2 might be the D (6 bases). CDR3: CASSVGPREPDTQYF. CDR3 bases: TGTGCCAGCAGCGTAGGACCTCGGGAGCCAGATACGCAGTATTTT.